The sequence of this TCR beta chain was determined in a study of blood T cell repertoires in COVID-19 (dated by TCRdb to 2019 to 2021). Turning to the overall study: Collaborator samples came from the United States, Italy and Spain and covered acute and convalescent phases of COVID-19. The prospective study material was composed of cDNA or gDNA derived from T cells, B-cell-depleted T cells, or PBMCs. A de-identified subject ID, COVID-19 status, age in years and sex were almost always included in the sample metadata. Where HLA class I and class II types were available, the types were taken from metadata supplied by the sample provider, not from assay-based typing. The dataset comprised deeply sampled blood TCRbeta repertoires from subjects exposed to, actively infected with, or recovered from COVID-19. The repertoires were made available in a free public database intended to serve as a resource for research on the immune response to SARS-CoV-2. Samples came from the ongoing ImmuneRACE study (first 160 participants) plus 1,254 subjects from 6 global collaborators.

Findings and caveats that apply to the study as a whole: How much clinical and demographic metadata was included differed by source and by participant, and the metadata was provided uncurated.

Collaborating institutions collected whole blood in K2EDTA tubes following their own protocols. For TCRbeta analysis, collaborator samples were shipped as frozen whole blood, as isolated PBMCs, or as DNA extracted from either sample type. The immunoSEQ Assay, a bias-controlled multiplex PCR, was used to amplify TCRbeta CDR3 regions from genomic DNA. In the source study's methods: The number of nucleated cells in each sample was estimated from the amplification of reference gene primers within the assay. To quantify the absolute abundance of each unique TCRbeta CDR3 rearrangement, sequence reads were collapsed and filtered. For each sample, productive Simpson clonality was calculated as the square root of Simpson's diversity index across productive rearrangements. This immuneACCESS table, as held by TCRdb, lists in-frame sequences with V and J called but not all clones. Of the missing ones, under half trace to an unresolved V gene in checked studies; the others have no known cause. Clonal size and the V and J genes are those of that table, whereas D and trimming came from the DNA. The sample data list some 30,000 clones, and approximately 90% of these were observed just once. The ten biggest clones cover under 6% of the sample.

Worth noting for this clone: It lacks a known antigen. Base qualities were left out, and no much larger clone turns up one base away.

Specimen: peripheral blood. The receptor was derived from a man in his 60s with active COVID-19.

DNA sequence: TGTGCCACCCAGGGACTAGCGGGGATCGAGCAGTTCTTC. Translated, it reads CATQGLAGIEQFF. This chain joins TRBV19 to TRBJ2-1; a stretch of 13 junction bases matches TRBD2. The CDR3 spans 13 residues, from the cysteine through the phenylalanine. Just CDR3 DNA is preserved here, 39 bases in frame from base 1. The germline V gene (reference sequence) supplies CDR1 LNHDA and CDR2 SQIVND. Trimmed from V: 10 bases; trimmed from J: 10 bases; junction bases lacking a gene match: 7.